This paragraph covers one TCR beta chain sequence. V dropped 7 bases and J dropped 4; count of bases not matched to a gene: 6. There are 13 residues in the CDR3. Germline loops: CDR1 SNHLY, CDR2 FYNNEI. All trial patients relapsed after autologous stem cell transplantation. This sample is part of a study of PD-1 blockade in classical Hodgkin lymphoma. Measured with immunoSEQ multiplex PCR; TCRdb has only the in-frame clones, and not every one. The sample holds about 35,000 clones, 69% seen once. This receptor was identified in a human donor with classical Hodgkin lymphoma. The J gene is TRBJ1-2, the V gene TRBV2, with TRBD1 matching 7 bases. Sequenced here: peripheral blood mononuclear cells (PBMCs), sampled before the second cycle of nivolumab. The CDR3: CASNRDSFYGYTF. CDR3 DNA sequence: TGTGCCAGCAACCGGGACAGCTTCTATGGCTACACCTTC.